The following is a T cell receptor beta chain sequence with its context. This entry is derived from a study of control samples from healthy donors and cancer patients. Assay used: immunoSEQ multiplex PCR; TCRdb lists only in-frame clones, some missing. The sample carries more than 100,000 clones, 90% recorded once. Germline assignment: CDR1 MNHEY and CDR2 SVGEGT. V was pared by 0 bases and J by 4 bases, with 4 bases between. The CDR3 is 13 residues long. The source of this sequence is a young man in good health. The rearrangement uses TRBV6-2 or TRBV6-3 and TRBJ2-1; no reliable D call. Sequenced material: blood. The CDR3 coding sequence is TGTGCCAGCAGTTACTCGACTTACAATGAGCAGTTCTTC. This encodes CASSYSTYNEQFF.